This paragraph reports one T cell receptor (beta chain). The antigen is not known. The data derive from a study of T cell responses to AZD1222 COVID-19 vaccine. Broader study findings: Donors skewed white British and female; clonal diversity was possibly underestimated.

TCRdb's table, derived via immunoSEQ multiplex PCR, lists solely in-frame clones and lacks some. The sample carries more than 150,000 clones, around 93% recorded once. Germline-derived CDR1 and CDR2 are GTSNPN and SVGIG (reference sequence). The CDR3 has 16 amino acids. Trimming shortened V by 5 bases and J by 2 bases, and 21 bases separated the two germline ends. Here the sequenced sample was peripheral blood, taken on day 0 of AZD1222 vaccination. The gene calls are TRBV30 and TRBJ1-1; D perhaps matches TRBD1 (5 bases). This receptor was obtained from an adult in good health. The CDR3 loop is CAWAILKGRPNTEAFF. CDR3 DNA sequence: TGTGCCTGGGCTATCCTCAAGGGGAGGCCCAACACTGAAGCTTTCTTT. The full variable domain, rest sourced from reference TRBV30 and TRBJ1-1, is SQTIHQWPATLVQPVGSPLSLECTVEGTSNPNLYWYRQAAGRGLQLLFYSVGIGQISSEVPQNLSASRPQDRQFILSSKKLLLSDSGFYLCAWAILKGRPNTEAFFGQGTRLTVV.